This T cell receptor beta chain was observed in a study of T cell repertoires in cytomegalovirus infection (dated by TCRdb to 2018 to 2020). Background on the whole study: Alongside well-studied HLA-B-restricted epitopes, the peptide stimulations were aimed at recently identified HLA-C-restricted CMV epitopes, whose presentation resists viral immunomodulation. Donor HLA type was relevant to the analysis, as public TCR beta signatures indicated carriage of CMV infection together with the matching HLA type. What the authors observed across the whole study: In both this cohort and an independent roughly 350-donor cohort, the cumulative frequency of public TCR beta family members distinguished carriers of CMV infection plus the relevant HLA type. In the ex vivo response, HLA-C-restricted CMV-specific TCR beta clonotypes were dominant, and in two of eight donors the single most frequent clonotype came from this HLA-C-restricted group.

Instrument on record: Illumina HiSeq 1500. TCRdb trimmed the raw reads at Q25, called clones with MiXCR and kept productive beta chains. Duplicate CDR3 protein sequences are folded into a single record with the most common DNA and genes. The sample contains roughly 500,000 distinct CDR3 sequences, 33% of them found a single time. The ten largest clones represent roughly a sixth of the sample. The sample's treatment or condition, from its label and the paper: in vitro stimulation with specific CMV peptide epitopes to enrich CMV-specific T cells. This clonotype was counted only a few times. What this receptor recognizes is not known. The sample holds no much larger clone one base away, and base qualities are not on file. The sample was cultured PBMCs, taken from culture after CMV antigen stimulation. The sequence was collected from a human donor in good health (CMV status not recorded). Some clones in this sample may be carry-over from other donors' samples.

The CDR3: CASMGQGTTGELFF. The nucleotide sequence reads as follows: TGTGCCAGCATGGGACAGGGGACCACCGGGGAGCTGTTTTTT. The rearranged segments are TRBV27 and TRBJ2-2; 10 middle bases align to TRBD1. Including the terminal cysteine and phenylalanine, the CDR3 comprises 14 residues. The kept DNA is CDR3 alone, 42 bases in frame from the first base. V is trimmed back by 7 bases and J by 4 bases, and the junction contains 3 bases that no gene match accounts for. CDR1 and CDR2 are read off the germline V gene (reference sequence) as MNHEY and SMNVEV.